These 11 T cell receptor beta chains were sequenced from one sample in a study of blood T cell repertoires in COVID-19. Method: immunoSEQ multiplex PCR; TCRdb's copy keeps in-frame clones and lacks some. In the table there are about 470,000 clones, around 87% of which are singletons. The sequencing input was PBMCs or T cells enriched from blood (not recorded which). The receptors here all came from a woman under 30 who had recovered from COVID-19.

This clone was counted only a few times. The same CDR3 also results from other DNA sequences found in this sample. The chain recombines TRBV9 with TRBJ1-1; D is uncertain. The CDR3 extends over 13 amino acids. The ends were cut back, 0 bases at V and 2 bases at J, with 5 bases in the middle. Germline V gene sequence: CDR1 SGDLS, CDR2 YYNGEE. This CDR3 reads CASSVDRNTEAFF. The CDR3 DNA is TGTGCCAGCAGCGTAGACAGAAACACTGAAGCTTTCTTT. Full variable domain (rest looked up from reference TRBV9 and TRBJ1-1): DSGVTQTPKHLITATGQRVTLRCSPRSGDLSVYWYQQSLDQGLQFLIQYYNGEERAKGNILERFSAQQFPDLHSELNLSSLELGDSALYFCASSVDRNTEAFFGQGTRLTVV.

This clone has only one observation. The chain is built from TRBV12-5 and TRBJ2-3; TRBD2 aligns across 12 bases. The CDR3 runs to 18 residues. In germline, CDR1 is LGHNT, CDR2 FRNRAP. V gave up 2 bases and J gave up 2 bases; unmatched junction bases: 8. The CDR3 spells CASGLPRLAGDYTDTQYF. In DNA form, the CDR3 reads TGTGCTAGTGGTTTGCCTCGACTAGCGGGGGACTACACAGATACGCAGTATTTT.

With regard to this clone: Germline is not matched at one junction end, which may reflect a read error. This sequence joins TRBV5-1 and TRBJ2-7, with 9 bases that match TRBD1. The CDR3 has 14 residues. In germline, CDR1 is SGHRS, CDR2 YFSETQ. CDR3 bases: TGCGCCAGCAGCCCTACAGGGGGCTCCCACGAGCAGTACTTC. Translation gives CASSPTGGSHEQYF.

The chain couples TRBV19 to TRBJ1-2; D unclear. With 6 bases removed from V and 2 bases from J, the gap between germline ends came to 10 bases. Germline-derived CDR1 and CDR2 are LNHDA and SQIVND (reference sequence). This CDR3 comprises 13 residues. The CDR3 coding sequence is TGTGCCAGTAGCCCACCGCAGAACTATGGCTACACCTTC. Protein: CASSPPQNYGYTF.

V and J are TRBV6-5 and TRBJ1-1; 7 bases fit TRBD1. V dropped 3 bases and J dropped 2; count of bases not matched to a gene: 3. The CDR3 extends over 14 amino acids. The germline gives CDR1 MNHEY, CDR2 SVGAGI. The CDR3 bases are TGTGCCAGCAGTTATGAAGGGGGCAACACTGAAGCTTTCTTT. It codes for CASSYEGGNTEAFF.

V and J are TRBV11-2 and TRBJ2-3; possibly TRBD2 for D (5 bases). With 3 bases removed from V and 1 base from J, the gap between germline ends came to 8 bases. The CDR3 is made up of 14 amino acids. Germline CDR1 is SGHAT and CDR2 is FQNNGV. As DNA, the CDR3 is TGTGCCAGCAGCTTCACCGGGGGCACAGATACGCAGTATTTT. This codes for CASSFTGGTDTQYF.

This sequence joins TRBV11-2 and TRBJ1-2; weak D call: TRBD1 (5 bases). Germline V gives CDR1 SGHAT, CDR2 FQNNGV. The ends were cut back, 4 bases at V and 1 base at J, with 10 bases in the middle. The CDR3 covers 14 residues. CDR3 loop: CASSSSTVNYGYTF. CDR3 in DNA: TGTGCCAGCAGCTCGTCGACAGTTAACTATGGCTACACCTTC. The full variable domain, its missing parts supplied by reference TRBV11-2 and TRBJ1-2, is EAGVAQSPRYKIIEKRQSVAFWCNPISGHATLYWYQQILGQGPKLLIQFQNNGVVDDSQLPKDRFSAERLKGVDSTLKIQPAKLEDSAVYLCASSSSTVNYGYTFGSGTRLTVV.

This chain uses TRBV2 with TRBJ1-6; no reliable D call. From germline, CDR1 is SNHLY and CDR2 FYNNEI. The CDR3 has 13 amino acids. Trimming took 7 bases from V and 0 from J, leaving 4 bases between them. The DNA for the CDR3 is TGTGCCAGCACCAGCTCCTATAATTCACCCCTCCACTTT. Its protein is CASTSSYNSPLHF.

This chain links TRBV20-1 with TRBJ1-2, with a possible D match to TRBD1 (6 bases). CDR3 length: 11 residues. CDR1 is DFQATT, CDR2 SNEGSKA, per germline (reference sequence). Deletions cut 5 bases from V and 6 bases from J, with 10 bases between. The CDR3 DNA is TGCAGTGCTCCCTACAGGGATGGCTACACCTTC. Protein product: CSAPYRDGYTF.

This sequence joins TRBV7-8 and TRBJ2-7; 7 positions agree with TRBD2. The CDR3 is made up of 15 amino acids. Germline values: CDR1 SGHVS, CDR2 FQNEAQ. The V gene end was trimmed by 5 bases and the J gene end by 6 bases; junction bases not matched to a gene: 13. The CDR3 loop reads CASSGQTSSGGEQYF. CDR3 in DNA: TGTGCCAGCAGCGGACAAACATCGTCGGGGGGCGAGCAGTACTTC.

This clone was counted once. Other DNA sequences from this sample encode an identical CDR3 as well. This rearrangement joins TRBV5-1 to TRBJ2-5; the D gene is possibly TRBD1 (6 bases). Trimming took off 3 bases at V and 2 bases at J, with 11 bases between the two ends. The CDR3 contains 14 residues. The germline CDR1 and CDR2 sequences are SGHRS and YFSETQ. The CDR3 DNA reads TGCGCCAGCAGCTCACAGGGTTCTCAAGAGACCCAGTACTTC. This encodes CASSSQGSQETQYF.